This TCR beta chain was identified in a study of OX40 agonist ivuxolimab in advanced cancers. Study-level information: Antecedent anti-PD-1, anti-PD-L1 or anti-CTLA-4 therapy was permissible, with roughly 40% having received some.

This CDR3 is 12 amino acids long. Germline V gene data show CDR1 as SEHNR and CDR2 as FQNEAQ (reference sequence). Trimming took 1 base from V and 7 from J, leaving 5 bases between them. Assay used: immunoSEQ multiplex PCR; TCRdb lists only in-frame clones, some missing. The sample holds tens of thousands of clones, approximately 86% seen once. Study conclusions and caveats: Some nonresponders additionally presented with little normalized T-cell clonal expansion. No determination was made of the antigen specificity of the expanded peripheral T cells.

As regards this clone: Its cognate antigen is unknown.

The chain joins TRBV7-9 to TRBJ2-1; D is unresolved. This TCR derives from an adult with an advanced solid tumor such as melanoma, head and neck, liver or kidney cancer. Sample: CD4+ or CD8+ T cells sorted from blood, taken in a trial of the OX40 agonist ivuxolimab. Written as DNA, the CDR3 is TGTGCCAGCAGCTTAGACGGGAATGAGCAGTTCTTC. As protein: CASSLDGNEQFF. Full variable domain (missing parts from reference TRBV7-9 and TRBJ2-1): DTGVSQNPRHKITKRGQNVTFRCDPISEHNRLYWYRQTLGQGPEFLTYFQNEAQLEKSRLLSDRFSAERPKGSFSTLEIQRTEQGDSAMYLCASSLDGNEQFFGPGTRLTVL.